The clone carrying this T cell receptor beta chain has at least ten counts. V was clipped by 6 bases and J by 2 bases; unmatched bases: 6. CDR3 size: 14 residues. The germline CDR1 and CDR2 sequences are DFQATT and SNEGSKA (reference sequence). Time point reported: newly diagnosed GD, antithyroid drugs for less than 3 months. PBMC-derived RNA was used for the TCR library. EDTA tubes received approximately 9 milliliters of collected peripheral blood. The sample comes from a study of regulatory T cells in long-lasting Graves disease. CDR3-region Arm-PCR and iRepertoire HTBI primers produced the TCR beta libraries. Original methodology: Identified segments across samples numbered about 64 TRBV and about 13 TRBJ. TCRdb re-called the multiplex PCR reads through MiXCR, storing one row per CDR3 protein. TCRdb's processing, not the authors', yielded these V and J calls. Here the sample spans under 250,000 distinct CDR3 sequences, around 20% being singletons.

Sequencing used peripheral blood mononuclear cells (PBMCs), obtained at new diagnosis, from a patient treated with antithyroid drugs. This sequence originates from a female donor with Graves disease. The genes are TRBV20-1 and TRBJ2-3; 9 bases are a match to TRBD1. As DNA, the CDR3 is TGCAGTGCCCCGGGACAGGGAAACACAGATACGCAGTATTTT. This gives the protein CSAPGQGNTDTQYF.